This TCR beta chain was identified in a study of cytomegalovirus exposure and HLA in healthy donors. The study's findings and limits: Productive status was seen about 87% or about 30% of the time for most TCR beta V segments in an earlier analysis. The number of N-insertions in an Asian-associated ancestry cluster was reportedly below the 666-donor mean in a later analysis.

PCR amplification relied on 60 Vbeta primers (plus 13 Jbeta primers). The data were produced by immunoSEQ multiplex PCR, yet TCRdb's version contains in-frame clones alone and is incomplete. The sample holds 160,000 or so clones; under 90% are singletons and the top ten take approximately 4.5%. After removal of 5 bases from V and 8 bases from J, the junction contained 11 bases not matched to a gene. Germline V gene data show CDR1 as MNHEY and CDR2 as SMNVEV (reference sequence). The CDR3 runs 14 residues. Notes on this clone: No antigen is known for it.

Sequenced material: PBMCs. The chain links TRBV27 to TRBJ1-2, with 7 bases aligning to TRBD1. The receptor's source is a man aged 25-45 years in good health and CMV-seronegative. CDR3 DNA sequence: TGTGCCAGCAGTGTGGGACAGTCGTTAGGAGGCTACACCTTC. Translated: CASSVGQSLGGYTF.